These T cell receptor beta chains were read from a single sample in a study of cytomegalovirus exposure and HLA in healthy donors. Sequenced by immunoSEQ multiplex PCR; TCRdb stores in-frame clones only, minus some. The sample has roughly 68,000 clones; 60% to 75% are singletons. Material for sequencing was PBMCs. The receptors stem from a man between 35 and 55 years old in good health and CMV-seropositive. Both conserved end residues are part of each CDR3. Fields, in order: D gene, J gene, V gene, clone size, CDR3 protein, CDR3 DNA. The D gene is left open where the match is weak. Part of the rows lack a size; the others show once, few, many or a class for expanded clones.

D gene: .
J gene: TRBJ1-1
V gene: TRBV14
clone size: .
CDR3 protein: CASSQSRGGEAFF
CDR3 DNA: TGTGCCAGCAGCCAATCGCGGGGAGGTGAAGCTTTCTTT

D gene: TRBD1
J gene: TRBJ2-7
V gene: TRBV4-1
clone size: .
CDR3 protein: CASSPDRGYEQYF
CDR3 DNA: TGCGCCAGCAGCCCGGACAGGGGCTACGAGCAGTACTTC

D gene: TRBD1
J gene: TRBJ1-2
V gene: TRBV29-1
clone size: .
CDR3 protein: CSVGGQGYGYTF
CDR3 DNA: TGCAGCGTCGGAGGACAGGGGTATGGCTACACCTTC

D gene: .
J gene: TRBJ1-1
V gene: TRBV28
clone size: few
CDR3 protein: CASSRRQGRTEAFF
CDR3 DNA: TGTGCCAGCAGTCGTCGTCAGGGAAGGACTGAAGCTTTCTTT

D gene: .
J gene: TRBJ2-2
V gene: TRBV2
clone size: .
CDR3 protein: CASIPSRGNTGELFF
CDR3 DNA: TGTGCCAGCATCCCCAGCAGGGGGAACACCGGGGAGCTGTTTTTT

D gene: TRBD2
J gene: TRBJ2-7
V gene: TRBV2
clone size: .
CDR3 protein: CASTVLAGGDEQYF
CDR3 DNA: TGTGCCAGCACTGTACTAGCGGGGGGGGACGAGCAGTACTTC

D gene: .
J gene: TRBJ2-7
V gene: TRBV15
clone size: .
CDR3 protein: CATSVEGTWNEQYF
CDR3 DNA: TGTGCCACCAGTGTGGAGGGGACCTGGAACGAGCAGTACTTC

D gene: .
J gene: TRBJ2-1
V gene: TRBV7-9
clone size: few
CDR3 protein: CASSLGGTIYNEQFF
CDR3 DNA: TGTGCCAGCAGCTTGGGAGGTACTATCTACAATGAGCAGTTCTTC

D gene: .
J gene: TRBJ2-1
V gene: TRBV7-8
clone size: .
CDR3 protein: CASSPSRYNEQFF
CDR3 DNA: TGTGCCAGCAGCCCTAGCCGGTACAATGAGCAGTTCTTC

D gene: TRBD1
J gene: TRBJ1-2
V gene: TRBV6-1
clone size: few
CDR3 protein: CASSEGTGPNYGYTF
CDR3 DNA: TGTGCCAGCAGTGAAGGGACAGGCCCTAACTATGGCTACACCTTC

D gene: TRBD1
J gene: TRBJ1-4
V gene: TRBV5-1
clone size: few
CDR3 protein: CASSSGQGATNEKLFF
CDR3 DNA: TGCGCCAGCAGCTCCGGACAGGGTGCAACTAATGAAAAACTGTTTTTT

D gene: TRBD1
J gene: TRBJ2-3
V gene: TRBV5-4
clone size: few
CDR3 protein: CASSTTGVRPDTQYF
CDR3 DNA: TGTGCCAGCAGCACTACAGGGGTTCGGCCAGATACGCAGTATTTT

D gene: .
J gene: TRBJ1-2
V gene: TRBV29-1
clone size: .
CDR3 protein: CSVQGTRGYTF
CDR3 DNA: TGCAGCGTTCAGGGGACGAGGGGCTACACCTTC

D gene: .
J gene: TRBJ1-1
V gene: TRBV5-4
clone size: .
CDR3 protein: CASKSAGGMNTEAFF
CDR3 DNA: TGTGCCAGCAAGTCGGCTGGGGGGATGAACACTGAAGCTTTCTTT

D gene: TRBD1
J gene: TRBJ2-2
V gene: TRBV27
clone size: .
CDR3 protein: CASRPRQGASTGELFF
CDR3 DNA: TGTGCCAGCAGGCCAAGACAGGGGGCGAGCACCGGGGAGCTGTTTTTT

D gene: .
J gene: TRBJ1-3
V gene: TRBV30
clone size: few
CDR3 protein: CAWSPGVVPGNTIYF
CDR3 DNA: TGTGCCTGGAGTCCCGGGGTCGTTCCTGGAAACACCATATATTTT

D gene: .
J gene: TRBJ1-4
V gene: TRBV6-1
clone size: .
CDR3 protein: CASSEFLAGSGEKLFF
CDR3 DNA: TGTGCCAGCAGTGAATTCTTGGCGGGTTCAGGAGAAAAACTGTTTTTT

D gene: TRBD1
J gene: TRBJ1-5
V gene: TRBV6-1
clone size: .
CDR3 protein: CASSDSGLGTGWVNQPQHF
CDR3 DNA: TGTGCCAGCAGTGATTCGGGATTAGGGACAGGGTGGGTCAATCAGCCCCAGCATTTT

D gene: .
J gene: TRBJ1-1
V gene: TRBV5-5
clone size: .
CDR3 protein: CASSLKTDMNTEAFF
CDR3 DNA: TGTGCCAGCAGCCTGAAGACAGATATGAACACTGAAGCTTTCTTT

D gene: .
J gene: TRBJ1-2
V gene: TRBV5-6
clone size: .
CDR3 protein: CASSLTGKRYTF
CDR3 DNA: TGTGCCAGCAGCTTGACAGGGAAGCGCTACACCTTC

D gene: TRBD1
J gene: TRBJ1-3
V gene: TRBV7-2
clone size: .
CDR3 protein: CASSRTGDSGNTIYF
CDR3 DNA: TGTGCCAGCAGCCGCACAGGGGACTCTGGAAACACCATATATTTT

D gene: TRBD1
J gene: TRBJ1-2
V gene: TRBV30
clone size: few
CDR3 protein: CAWSAGTGGAVLGYTF
CDR3 DNA: TGTGCCTGGAGTGCTGGGACAGGGGGCGCTGTATTAGGCTACACCTTC

D gene: TRBD1
J gene: TRBJ1-6
V gene: TRBV2
clone size: .
CDR3 protein: CASNIGTGVNSPLHF
CDR3 DNA: TGTGCCAGCAACATCGGGACAGGAGTAAATTCACCCCTCCACTTT

D gene: TRBD1
J gene: TRBJ2-7
V gene: TRBV6-5
clone size: .
CDR3 protein: CASMDRATYEQYF
CDR3 DNA: TGTGCCAGCATGGACAGGGCTACCTACGAGCAGTACTTC

D gene: TRBD1
J gene: TRBJ1-1
V gene: TRBV4-2
clone size: .
CDR3 protein: CASSQTDRAGSAFF
CDR3 DNA: TGTGCCAGCAGCCAGACGGACAGGGCCGGCTCAGCTTTCTTT

D gene: .
J gene: TRBJ1-2
V gene: TRBV7-9
clone size: few
CDR3 protein: CASSRDNHYGYTF
CDR3 DNA: TGTGCCAGCAGTCGAGACAACCACTATGGCTACACCTTC

D gene: TRBD2
J gene: TRBJ2-3
V gene: TRBV18
clone size: .
CDR3 protein: CASSPGTSGARDTQYF
CDR3 DNA: TGTGCCAGCTCACCAGGGACTAGCGGCGCGCGGGATACGCAGTATTTT

D gene: .
J gene: TRBJ2-3
V gene: TRBV9
clone size: few
CDR3 protein: CARRSNPGDTQYF
CDR3 DNA: TGTGCCAGGAGGTCCAATCCGGGAGATACGCAGTATTTT

D gene: .
J gene: TRBJ2-7
V gene: TRBV11-2
clone size: few
CDR3 protein: CASSIYGTLLEEQYF
CDR3 DNA: TGTGCCAGCAGCATCTACGGGACTCTCCTCGAGGAGCAGTACTTC

D gene: .
J gene: TRBJ2-2
V gene: TRBV19
clone size: .
CDR3 protein: CATARPNIHTGELFF
CDR3 DNA: TGTGCCACCGCGAGGCCCAACATCCACACCGGGGAGCTGTTTTTT

D gene: .
J gene: TRBJ1-1
V gene: TRBV7-2
clone size: .
CDR3 protein: CASSSGGNTEAFF
CDR3 DNA: TGTGCCAGCAGCTCCGGGGGGAACACTGAAGCTTTCTTT

D gene: TRBD1
J gene: TRBJ1-2
V gene: TRBV7-2
clone size: .
CDR3 protein: CASSPRQGGGYTF
CDR3 DNA: TGTGCCAGCAGCCCCAGACAGGGAGGCGGCTACACCTTC

D gene: .
J gene: TRBJ2-5
V gene: TRBV7-9
clone size: .
CDR3 protein: CASSFLTGSQETQYF
CDR3 DNA: TGTGCCAGCAGCTTTCTTACAGGAAGTCAAGAGACCCAGTACTTC

D gene: .
J gene: TRBJ1-5
V gene: TRBV6-1
clone size: .
CDR3 protein: CATYRADSNQPQHF
CDR3 DNA: TGTGCCACCTACAGGGCCGATAGCAATCAGCCCCAGCATTTT

D gene: .
J gene: TRBJ2-5
V gene: TRBV2
clone size: .
CDR3 protein: CASRDTGARGETQYF
CDR3 DNA: TGTGCCAGCAGGGACACAGGGGCCCGGGGGGAGACCCAGTACTTC

D gene: TRBD2
J gene: TRBJ2-1
V gene: TRBV15
clone size: .
CDR3 protein: CATSRGLAGPGVQFF
CDR3 DNA: TGTGCCACCAGCAGAGGACTAGCGGGGCCGGGTGTGCAGTTCTTC

D gene: .
J gene: TRBJ1-2
V gene: TRBV14
clone size: .
CDR3 protein: CASSPGQTTYGYTF
CDR3 DNA: TGTGCCAGCAGCCCCGGACAGACAACTTATGGCTACACCTTC